The clone carrying this T cell receptor (beta chain) was counted a few times. The antigen is not known. Its ends do not fully match the called genes, so a read error is possible. This specimen comes from a study of T cells in localized non-small cell lung cancer. General study points: Researchers found a median around 50 of the top 100 tumor clones in adjacent lung. In uninvolved adjacent lung, T cell clonality reached its highest value, exceeding tumor. Sequencing, confined to only one tumor region, leaves heterogeneity possible.

The CDR3 contains 14 residues. Germline V gives CDR1 SGHRS, CDR2 YFSETQ. Here immunoSEQ multiplex PCR was the method, and the copy in TCRdb shows in-frame clones only, minus some. The top ten clones hold about 4.5% of a sample with around 64,000 clones, 75% to 85% of them seen once. This receptor was taken from a man aged 35 to 69 with stage II lung adenocarcinoma. The sequenced sample was PBMCs, obtained before any cancer treatment. V and J are TRBV5-1 and TRBJ2-7; D gene unclear. The CDR3 loop reads CASSSGSEPPQFVF. The CDR3, as DNA: TGCGCCAGCAGCTCAGGCAGCGAACCTCCTCAATTCGTGTTC.